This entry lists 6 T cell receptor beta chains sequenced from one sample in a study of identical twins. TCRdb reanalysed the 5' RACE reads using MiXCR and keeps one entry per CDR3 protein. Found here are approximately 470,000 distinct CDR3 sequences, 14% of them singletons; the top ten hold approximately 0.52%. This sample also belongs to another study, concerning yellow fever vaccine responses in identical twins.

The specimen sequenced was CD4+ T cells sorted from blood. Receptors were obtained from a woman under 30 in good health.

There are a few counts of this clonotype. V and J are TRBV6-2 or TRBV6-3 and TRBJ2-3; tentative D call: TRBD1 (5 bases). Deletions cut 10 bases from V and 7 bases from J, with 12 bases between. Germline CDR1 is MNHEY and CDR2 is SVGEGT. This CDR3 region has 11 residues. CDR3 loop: CAISTGNTQYF. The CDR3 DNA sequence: TGTGCCATATCTACAGGCAATACGCAGTATTTT.

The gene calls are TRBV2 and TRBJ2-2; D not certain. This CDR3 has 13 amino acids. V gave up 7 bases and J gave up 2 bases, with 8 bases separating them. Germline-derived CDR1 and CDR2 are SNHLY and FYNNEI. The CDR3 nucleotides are TGTGCCAGCACGTACGGTAACACCGGGGAGCTGTTTTTT. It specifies CASTYGNTGELFF. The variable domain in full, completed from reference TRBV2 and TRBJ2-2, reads EPEVTQTPSHQVTQMGQEVILRCVPISNHLYFYWYRQILGQKVEFLVSFYNNEISEKSEIFDDQFSVERPDGSNFTLKIRSTKLEDSAMYFCASTYGNTGELFFGEGSRLTVL.

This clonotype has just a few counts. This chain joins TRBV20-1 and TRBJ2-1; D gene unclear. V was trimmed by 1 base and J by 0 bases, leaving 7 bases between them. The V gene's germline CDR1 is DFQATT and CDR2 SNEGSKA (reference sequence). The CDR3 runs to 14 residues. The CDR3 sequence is CSARVVISYNEQFF. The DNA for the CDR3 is TGCAGTGCTAGAGTCGTGATCTCCTACAATGAGCAGTTCTTC.

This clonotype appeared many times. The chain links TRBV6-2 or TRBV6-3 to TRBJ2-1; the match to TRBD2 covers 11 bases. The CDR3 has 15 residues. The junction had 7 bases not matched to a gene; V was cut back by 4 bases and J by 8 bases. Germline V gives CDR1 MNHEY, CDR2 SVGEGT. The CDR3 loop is CASSLTSGSNHEQFF. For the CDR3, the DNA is TGTGCCAGCAGTTTAACTAGCGGGAGTAACCATGAGCAGTTCTTC.

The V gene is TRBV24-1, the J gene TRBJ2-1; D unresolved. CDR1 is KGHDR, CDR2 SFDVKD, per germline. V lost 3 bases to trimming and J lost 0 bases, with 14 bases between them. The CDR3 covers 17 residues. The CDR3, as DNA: TGTGCCACCAGTGATACTAAGGGTTTAAGCTCCTACAATGAGCAGTTCTTC. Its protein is CATSDTKGLSSYNEQFF.

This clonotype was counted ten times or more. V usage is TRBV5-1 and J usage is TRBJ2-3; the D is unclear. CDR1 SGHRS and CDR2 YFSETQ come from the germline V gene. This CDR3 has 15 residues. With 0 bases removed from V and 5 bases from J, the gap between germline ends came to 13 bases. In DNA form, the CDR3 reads TGCGCCAGCAGCTTGGAGGGTTACCGCGAAGATACGCAGTATTTT. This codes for CASSLEGYREDTQYF.